Described below is a single TCR beta chain sequence and its context. Original handling: Estimated nucleated cell counts came from reference gene primer amplification. The repertoire was sequenced with immunoSEQ multiplex PCR; TCRdb's copy has only in-frame clones and lacks some. The DNA was the basis for D and trimming; V, J and clone size are from that table. The table has 160,000 or so clones, about 81% seen once; the top ten hold roughly a fifth. The sample belongs to a study of blood T cell repertoires in COVID-19. Across the study: T cells, B-cell-depleted T cells, or PBMCs supplied cDNA or gDNA.

Sequencing was performed on peripheral blood. This TCR was recovered from an elderly woman with acute or convalescent COVID-19.

CDR3 sequence (DNA): TGTGCCAGCAGTTTAGCCGTCCAAGAGACCCAGTACTTC. This sequence encodes CASSLAVQETQYF. The rearrangement links TRBV6-6 to TRBJ2-5, with D unresolved. The CDR3 covers 13 residues. V gave up 4 bases and J gave up 1 base, with 7 bases separating them. From germline, CDR1 is MNHNY and CDR2 SVGAGI (reference sequence).